This record concerns one T cell receptor (beta chain) sequence. What it binds is not known. This CDR3 is 17 amino acids long. Deletions cut 3 bases from V and 2 bases from J, with 14 bases between. CDR1 LGHNA and CDR2 YSLEER come from the germline V gene. Using immunoSEQ multiplex PCR, the repertoire was profiled, and TCRdb retains in-frame clones only, with some absent. The sample shows 12,000 to 15,000 clones, approximately 95% of them seen only once. Recipient blood drawn about 28 days pretransplant and days 30, 100, 180 after. This specimen belongs to a study of T cell clonotyping in hematopoietic cell transplantation. Findings and limits, study-wide: Few recipient clonotypes overlapped donors; over 97% were de novo at given depth. CD4 and CD8 repertoire contributions could not be separated without sorting. Pathologically expanded recipient clonotypes increased progressively from day 30 to day 180 as diversity fell.

The input for sequencing was PBMCs, taken 30 days after allogeneic stem cell transplant. The receptor was isolated from a male patient aged 55 to 69 who had an allogeneic stem cell transplant from an unrelated donor, so the T cells may come from the graft donor. Some clones in this sample may be carry-over from other donors' samples. The J gene is TRBJ2-6, the V gene TRBV4-3; TRBD1 or TRBD2 may be the D gene (5 bases each). CDR3 sequence: CASSQVVRDPGANVLTF. The CDR3 DNA reads TGCGCCAGCAGCCAGGTCGTCAGGGACCCTGGGGCCAACGTCCTGACTTTC.